Given below is one TCR beta chain in context. The record originates from a study of blood T cell repertoires in COVID-19. Turning to the study itself: The United States, Italy and Spain were the sources of the acute and convalescent COVID-19 samples.

Original handling: Quantification of nucleated cells was approximated via reference gene primer amplification. Repertoires were generated with immunoSEQ multiplex PCR, while TCRdb's copy carries only in-frame clones and drops some. V and J calls plus clone size are reproduced from that table; the DNA served to infer D and trimming. The repertoire holds some 200,000 clones, with 70% to 90% as singletons. Germline loops: CDR1 SNHLY, CDR2 FYNNEI. The CDR3 covers 15 residues. J gave up 6 bases and V 3 bases, and 4 bases lay outside the gene matches. Sequencing was carried out using peripheral blood. This clonotype was obtained from a woman aged 80 or older with acute or convalescent COVID-19. The V gene is TRBV2, the J gene TRBJ2-2; 10 bases fit TRBD2. The CDR3: CASSDGAGGPGELFF. DNA for the CDR3: TGTGCCAGCAGTGATGGAGCGGGAGGGCCCGGGGAGCTGTTTTTT.